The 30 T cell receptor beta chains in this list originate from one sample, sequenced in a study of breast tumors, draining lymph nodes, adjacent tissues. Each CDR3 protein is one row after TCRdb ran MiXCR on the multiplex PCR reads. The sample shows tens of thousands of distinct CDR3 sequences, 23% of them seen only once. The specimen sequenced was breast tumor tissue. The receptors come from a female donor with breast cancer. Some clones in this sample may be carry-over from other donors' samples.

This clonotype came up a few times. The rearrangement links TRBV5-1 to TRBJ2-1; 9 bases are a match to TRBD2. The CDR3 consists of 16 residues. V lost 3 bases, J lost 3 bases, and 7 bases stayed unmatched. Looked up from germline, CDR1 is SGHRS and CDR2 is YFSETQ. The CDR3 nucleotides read TGCGCCAGCAGCTCGGGTAGCGGGAGTTACTACAATGAGCAGTTCTTC. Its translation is CASSSGSGSYYNEQFF.

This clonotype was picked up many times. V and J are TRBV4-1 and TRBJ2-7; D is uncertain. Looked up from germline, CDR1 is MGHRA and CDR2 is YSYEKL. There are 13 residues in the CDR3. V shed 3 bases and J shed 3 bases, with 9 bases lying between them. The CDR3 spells CASSHATDYEQYF. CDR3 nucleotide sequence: TGCGCCAGCAGCCATGCGACCGACTACGAGCAGTACTTC.

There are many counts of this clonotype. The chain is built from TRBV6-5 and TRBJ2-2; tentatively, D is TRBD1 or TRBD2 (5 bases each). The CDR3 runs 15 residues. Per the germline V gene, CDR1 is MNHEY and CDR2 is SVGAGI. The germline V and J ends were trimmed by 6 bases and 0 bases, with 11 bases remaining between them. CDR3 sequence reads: CASSLGDPNTGELFF. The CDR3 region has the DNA TGTGCCAGCAGCCTCGGGGACCCGAACACCGGGGAGCTGTTTTTT.

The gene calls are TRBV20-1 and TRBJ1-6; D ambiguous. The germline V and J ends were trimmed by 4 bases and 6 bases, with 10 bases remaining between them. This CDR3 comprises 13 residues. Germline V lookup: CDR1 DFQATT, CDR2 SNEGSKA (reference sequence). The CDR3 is CSAIAEPNSPLHF. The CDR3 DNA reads TGCAGTGCTATCGCAGAACCTAATTCACCCCTCCACTTT.

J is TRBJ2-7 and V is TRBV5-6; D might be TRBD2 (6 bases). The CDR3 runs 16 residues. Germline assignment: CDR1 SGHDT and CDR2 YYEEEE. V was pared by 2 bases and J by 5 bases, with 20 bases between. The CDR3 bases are TGTGCCAGCAGCTTCCAGCGCGGGACGTGGGCCGACGAGCAGTACTTC. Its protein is CASSFQRGTWADEQYF.

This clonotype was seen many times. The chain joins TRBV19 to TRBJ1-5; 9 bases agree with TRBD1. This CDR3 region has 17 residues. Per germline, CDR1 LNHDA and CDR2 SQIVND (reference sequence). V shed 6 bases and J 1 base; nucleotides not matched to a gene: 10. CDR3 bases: TGTGCCAGTAGCGGGACAGGGCGGGGGATGAGCAATCAGCCCCAGCATTTT. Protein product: CASSGTGRGMSNQPQHF.

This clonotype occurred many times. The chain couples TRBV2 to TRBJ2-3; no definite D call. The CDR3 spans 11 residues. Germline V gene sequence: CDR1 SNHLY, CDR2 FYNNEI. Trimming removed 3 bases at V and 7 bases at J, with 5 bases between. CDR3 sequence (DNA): TGTGCCAGCAGTGAGGGATATACGCAGTATTTT. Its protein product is CASSEGYTQYF.

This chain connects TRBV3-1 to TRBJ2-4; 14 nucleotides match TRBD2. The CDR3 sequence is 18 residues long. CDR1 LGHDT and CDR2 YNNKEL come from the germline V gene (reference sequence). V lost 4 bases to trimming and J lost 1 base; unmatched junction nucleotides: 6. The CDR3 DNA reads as TGTGCCAGCAGCCCGGGACTAGCGGGGGAACTCGCCAAAAACATTCAGTACTTC. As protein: CASSPGLAGELAKNIQYF.

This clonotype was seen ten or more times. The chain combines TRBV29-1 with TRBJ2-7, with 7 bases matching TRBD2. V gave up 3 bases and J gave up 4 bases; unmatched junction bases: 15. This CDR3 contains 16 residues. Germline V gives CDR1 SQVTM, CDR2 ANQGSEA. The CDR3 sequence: CSVEGSAGAGPYEQYF. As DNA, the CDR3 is TGCAGCGTTGAGGGGAGTGCTGGAGCGGGGCCTTACGAGCAGTACTTC.

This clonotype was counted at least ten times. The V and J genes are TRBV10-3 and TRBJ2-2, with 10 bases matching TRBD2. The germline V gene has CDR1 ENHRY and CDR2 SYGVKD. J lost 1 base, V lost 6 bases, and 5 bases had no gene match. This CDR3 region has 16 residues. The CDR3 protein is CAIRTSGLMNTGELFF. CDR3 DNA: TGTGCCATCAGGACTAGCGGGCTCATGAACACCGGGGAGCTGTTTTTT.

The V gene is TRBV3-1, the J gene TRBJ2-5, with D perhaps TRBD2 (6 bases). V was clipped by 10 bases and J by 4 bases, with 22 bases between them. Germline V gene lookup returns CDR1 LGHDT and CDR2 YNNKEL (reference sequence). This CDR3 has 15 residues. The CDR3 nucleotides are TGTGCCACCTCGCCTTTCCCGGGAGCCTCAGAGACCCAGTACTTC. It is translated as CATSPFPGASETQYF.

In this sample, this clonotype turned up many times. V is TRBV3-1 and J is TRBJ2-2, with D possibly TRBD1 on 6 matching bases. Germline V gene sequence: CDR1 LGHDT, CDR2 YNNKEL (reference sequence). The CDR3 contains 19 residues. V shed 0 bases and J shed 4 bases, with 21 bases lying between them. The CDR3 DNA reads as TGTGCCAGCAGCCAAGATGCCCCTTTGTGGACAGCCTCCACCGGGGAGCTGTTTTTT. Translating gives CASSQDAPLWTASTGELFF.

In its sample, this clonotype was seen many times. The CDR3 bases are TGCGCCAGCAGCTTGAGGGGGGGGGGAAACTACGAGCAGTACTTC. Translated: CASSLRGGGNYEQYF. This chain links TRBV5-1 with TRBJ2-7; D possibly corresponds to TRBD2 (7 bases). Germline V lookup: CDR1 SGHRS, CDR2 YFSETQ. The CDR3 runs to 15 residues. V was trimmed by 1 base and J by 3 bases, leaving 14 bases between them. The full variable domain, rest sourced from reference TRBV5-1 and TRBJ2-7, is KAGVTQTPRYLIKTRGQQVTLSCSPISGHRSVSWYQQTPGQGLQFLFEYFSETQRNKGNFPGRFSGRQFSNSRSEMNVSTLELGDSALYLCASSLRGGGNYEQYFGPGTRLTVT.

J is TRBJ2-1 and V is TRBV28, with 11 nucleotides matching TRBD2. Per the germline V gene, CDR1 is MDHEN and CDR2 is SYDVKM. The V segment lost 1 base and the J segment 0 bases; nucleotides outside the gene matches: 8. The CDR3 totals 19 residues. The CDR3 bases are TGTGCCAGCAGTTTATCCACATTGACTAGCGGGATCTCCTACAATGAGCAGTTCTTC. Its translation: CASSLSTLTSGISYNEQFF.

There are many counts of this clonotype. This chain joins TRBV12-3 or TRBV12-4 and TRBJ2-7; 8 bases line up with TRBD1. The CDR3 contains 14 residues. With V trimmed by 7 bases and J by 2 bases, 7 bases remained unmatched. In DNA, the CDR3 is TGTGCCAGCAACCCCGGACAGGGAACCTACGAGCAGTACTTC. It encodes CASNPGQGTYEQYF.

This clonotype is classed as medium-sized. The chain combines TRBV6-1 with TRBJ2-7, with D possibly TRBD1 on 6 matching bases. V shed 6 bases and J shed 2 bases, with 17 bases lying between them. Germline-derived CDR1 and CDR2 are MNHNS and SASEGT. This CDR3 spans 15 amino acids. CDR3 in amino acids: CASSESPGTTYEQYF. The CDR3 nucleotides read TGTGCCAGCAGCGAAAGTCCCGGGACAACCTACGAGCAGTACTTC.

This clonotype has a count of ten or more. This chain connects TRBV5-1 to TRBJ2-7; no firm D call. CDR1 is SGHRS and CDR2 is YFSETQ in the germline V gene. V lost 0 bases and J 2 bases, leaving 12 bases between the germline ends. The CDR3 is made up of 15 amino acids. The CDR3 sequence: CASSLGATPTYEQYF. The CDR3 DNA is TGCGCCAGCAGCTTGGGGGCCACACCCACCTACGAGCAGTACTTC. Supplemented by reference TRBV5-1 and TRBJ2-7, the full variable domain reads KAGVTQTPRYLIKTRGQQVTLSCSPISGHRSVSWYQQTPGQGLQFLFEYFSETQRNKGNFPGRFSGRQFSNSRSEMNVSTLELGDSALYLCASSLGATPTYEQYFGPGTRLTVT.

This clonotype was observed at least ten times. CDR3 amino acids: CASSSDRFGSNEQFF. CDR3 in DNA: TGTGCCAGCAGCTCCGACAGGTTTGGAAGTAATGAGCAGTTCTTC. V is TRBV11-1 and J is TRBJ2-1; a weak D match, TRBD1 (6 bases). The germline V and J ends were trimmed by 4 bases and 7 bases, with 17 bases remaining between them. The CDR3 runs 15 residues. Germline CDR1 reads SGHAT; CDR2 reads FQDESV (reference sequence).

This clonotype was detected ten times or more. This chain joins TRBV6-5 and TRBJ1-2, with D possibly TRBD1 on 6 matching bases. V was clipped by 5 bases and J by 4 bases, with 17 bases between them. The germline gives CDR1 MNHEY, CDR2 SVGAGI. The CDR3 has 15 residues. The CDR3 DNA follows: TGTGCCAGCAGTCACAGCCAGGGGCGCTCCTATGGCTACACCTTC. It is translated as CASSHSQGRSYGYTF.

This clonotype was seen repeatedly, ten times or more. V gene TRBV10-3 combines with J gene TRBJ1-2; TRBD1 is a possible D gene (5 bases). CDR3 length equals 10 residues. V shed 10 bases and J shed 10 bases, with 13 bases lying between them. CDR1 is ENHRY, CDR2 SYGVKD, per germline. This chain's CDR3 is CATGGTSYTF. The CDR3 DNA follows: TGTGCCACCGGGGGGACTTCCTACACCTTC.

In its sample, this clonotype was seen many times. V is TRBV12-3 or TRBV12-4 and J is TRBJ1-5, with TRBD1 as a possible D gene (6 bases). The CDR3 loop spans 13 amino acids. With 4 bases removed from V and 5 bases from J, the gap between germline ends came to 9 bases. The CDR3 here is CASSSNRDQPQHF. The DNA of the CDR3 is TGTGCCAGCAGTTCCAACAGGGATCAGCCCCAGCATTTT.

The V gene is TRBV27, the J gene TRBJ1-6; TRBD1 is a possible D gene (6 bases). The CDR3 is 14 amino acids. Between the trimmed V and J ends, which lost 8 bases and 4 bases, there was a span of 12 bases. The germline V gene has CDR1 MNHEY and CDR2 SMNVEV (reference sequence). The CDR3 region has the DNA TGTGCCAGCGGAGGGGGGTATTATAATTCACCCCTCCACTTT. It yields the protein CASGGGYYNSPLHF.

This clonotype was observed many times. The CDR3 spells CASSEDRPGGYTF. CDR3 DNA: TGTGCCAGCAGCGAGGACAGGCCTGGGGGCTACACCTTC. The rearrangement uses TRBV5-6 and TRBJ1-2, with 7 bases identical to TRBD1. This CDR3 is 13 amino acids long. V shed 4 bases and J 8 bases; nucleotides not matched to a gene: 8. CDR1 is SGHDT, CDR2 YYEEEE, per germline.

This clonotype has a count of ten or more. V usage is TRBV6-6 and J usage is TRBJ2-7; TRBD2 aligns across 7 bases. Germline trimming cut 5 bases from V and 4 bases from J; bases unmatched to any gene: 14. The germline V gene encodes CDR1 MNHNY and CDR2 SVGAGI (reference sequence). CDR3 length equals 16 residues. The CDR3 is CASSRLAAIAAYEQYF. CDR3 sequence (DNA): TGTGCCAGCAGTAGGCTAGCGGCGATTGCCGCATACGAGCAGTACTTC.

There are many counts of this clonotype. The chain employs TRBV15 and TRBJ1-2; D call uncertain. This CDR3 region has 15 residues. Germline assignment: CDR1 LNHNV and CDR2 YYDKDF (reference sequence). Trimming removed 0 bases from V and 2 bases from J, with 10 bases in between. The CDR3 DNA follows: TGTGCCACCAGCAGAGATCTCGACACCAACTATGGCTACACCTTC. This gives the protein CATSRDLDTNYGYTF.

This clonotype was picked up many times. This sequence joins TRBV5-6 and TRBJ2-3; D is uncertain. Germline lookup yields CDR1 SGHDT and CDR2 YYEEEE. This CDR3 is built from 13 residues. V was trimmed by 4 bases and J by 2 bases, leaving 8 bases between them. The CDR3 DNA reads TGTGCCAGCAGCCGTCAAACCACAGATACGCAGTATTTT. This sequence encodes CASSRQTTDTQYF.

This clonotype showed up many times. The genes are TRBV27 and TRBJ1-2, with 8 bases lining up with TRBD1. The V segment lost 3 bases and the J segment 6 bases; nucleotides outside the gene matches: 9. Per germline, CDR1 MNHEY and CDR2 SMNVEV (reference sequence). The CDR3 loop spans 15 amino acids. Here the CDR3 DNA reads TGTGCCAGCAGTTTTTCCAGGGGGCTCCTCAATGGCTACACCTTC. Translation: CASSFSRGLLNGYTF.

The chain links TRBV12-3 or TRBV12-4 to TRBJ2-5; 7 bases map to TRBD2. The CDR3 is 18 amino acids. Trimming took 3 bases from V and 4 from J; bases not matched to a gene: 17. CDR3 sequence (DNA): TGTGCCAGCAGTTTGGGACGGGGGAGGGGAGCCGACGGAGAGACCCAGTACTTC. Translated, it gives CASSLGRGRGADGETQYF.

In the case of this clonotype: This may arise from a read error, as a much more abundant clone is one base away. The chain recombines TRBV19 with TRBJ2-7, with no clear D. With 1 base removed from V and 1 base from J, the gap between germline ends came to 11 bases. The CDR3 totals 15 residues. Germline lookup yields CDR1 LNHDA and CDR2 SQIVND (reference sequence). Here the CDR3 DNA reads TGTGCCAGTAGTATAGCGTATGGGGTATCCTACGAGCAGTACTTC. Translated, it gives CASSIAYGVSYEQYF. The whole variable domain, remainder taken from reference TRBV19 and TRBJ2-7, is DGGITQSPKYLFRKEGQNVTLSCEQNLNHDAMYWYRQDPGQGLRLIYYSQIVNDFQKGDIAEGYSVSREKKESFPLTVTSAQKNPTAFYLCASSIAYGVSYEQYFGPGTRLTVT.

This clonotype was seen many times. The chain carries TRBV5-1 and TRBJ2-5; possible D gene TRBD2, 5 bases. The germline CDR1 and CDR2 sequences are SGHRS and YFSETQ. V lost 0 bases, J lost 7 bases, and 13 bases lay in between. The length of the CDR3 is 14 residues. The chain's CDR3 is CASSLGSSRGTQYF. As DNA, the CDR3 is TGCGCCAGCAGCTTGGGGTCATCACGGGGGACCCAGTACTTC.